These T cell receptor beta chains were read from a single sample in a study of shared clonotypes between healthy human individuals. Measured with immunoSEQ multiplex PCR; TCRdb has only the in-frame clones, and not every one. The sample has 2 million to 2.5 million clones; more than 85% are singletons. The sample comprised naive CD4+ T cells from PBMCs. These TCRs come from a man aged 18 to 30 in good health. Some clones in this sample may be carry-over from other donors' samples. Both conserved end residues are part of each CDR3. Fields, in order: clone size, D gene, J gene, V gene, CDR3 protein, CDR3 DNA. D genes are given only for firm matches. For some rows the clone size is stated as once, few or many, or as a class when expanded; others skip it.

clone size: NA; D gene: TRBD1; J gene: TRBJ2-5; V gene: TRBV5-1; CDR3 protein: CASSLGPGGEETQYF; CDR3 DNA: TGCGCCAGCAGCTTGGGTCCAGGGGGAGAAGAGACCCAGTACTTC
clone size: NA; D gene: NA; J gene: TRBJ1-2; V gene: TRBV6-6; CDR3 protein: CASSSTEIYGYTF; CDR3 DNA: TGTGCCAGCAGTTCAACAGAGATCTATGGCTACACCTTC
clone size: NA; D gene: NA; J gene: TRBJ2-4; V gene: TRBV28; CDR3 protein: CASSFPTSAKNIQYF; CDR3 DNA: TGTGCCAGCAGTTTCCCTACGTCGGCCAAAAACATTCAGTACTTC
clone size: NA; D gene: NA; J gene: TRBJ2-3; V gene: TRBV12-2; CDR3 protein: CASRPRRESPDTQYF; CDR3 DNA: TGTGCAAGTCGCCCGAGGCGGGAGTCCCCAGATACGCAGTATTTT
clone size: NA; D gene: NA; J gene: TRBJ1-1; V gene: TRBV10-3; CDR3 protein: CAISGTAQAFF; CDR3 DNA: TGTGCCATCAGTGGGACAGCTCAAGCTTTCTTT
clone size: NA; D gene: TRBD1; J gene: TRBJ2-2; V gene: TRBV7-2; CDR3 protein: CASSLGQSGELFF; CDR3 DNA: TGTGCCAGCAGCCTGGGACAGAGCGGGGAGCTGTTTTTT
clone size: NA; D gene: NA; J gene: TRBJ2-7; V gene: TRBV7-3; CDR3 protein: CASSTRRSSQNEQYF; CDR3 DNA: TGTGCCAGCAGCACCCGCCGGTCTTCCCAGAACGAGCAGTACTTC
clone size: NA; D gene: TRBD1; J gene: TRBJ2-6; V gene: TRBV4-1; CDR3 protein: CASSQERGQAHSGANVLTF; CDR3 DNA: TGCGCCAGCAGCCAAGAAAGGGGACAGGCGCACTCTGGGGCCAACGTCCTGACTTTC
clone size: NA; D gene: TRBD2; J gene: TRBJ2-7; V gene: TRBV29-1; CDR3 protein: CSVEETSGTVGLYEQYF; CDR3 DNA: TGCAGCGTTGAAGAGACTAGCGGGACCGTGGGCTTATACGAGCAGTACTTC
clone size: NA; D gene: NA; J gene: TRBJ2-4; V gene: TRBV19; CDR3 protein: CASSMGAQAKNIQYF; CDR3 DNA: TGTGCCAGTAGTATGGGGGCTCAGGCCAAAAACATTCAGTACTTC
clone size: NA; D gene: NA; J gene: TRBJ2-5; V gene: TRBV5-6; CDR3 protein: CASSPGRTETQYF; CDR3 DNA: TGTGCCAGCAGCCCGGGGAGGACGGAGACCCAGTACTTC
clone size: NA; D gene: TRBD1; J gene: TRBJ2-2; V gene: TRBV5-1; CDR3 protein: CASSGQVGAGELFF; CDR3 DNA: TGCGCCAGCAGCGGACAGGTTGGGGCCGGGGAGCTGTTTTTT
clone size: NA; D gene: NA; J gene: TRBJ2-3; V gene: TRBV28; CDR3 protein: CASSSSRASASTDTQYF; CDR3 DNA: TGTGCCAGCAGTTCCTCCAGGGCTAGCGCCAGCACAGATACGCAGTATTTT
clone size: NA; D gene: NA; J gene: TRBJ1-1; V gene: TRBV28; CDR3 protein: CASSLTVNTEAFF; CDR3 DNA: TGTGCCAGCAGTTTAACCGTCAACACTGAAGCTTTCTTT
clone size: NA; D gene: TRBD1; J gene: TRBJ1-1; V gene: TRBV5-4; CDR3 protein: CASSSGQGRSTEAFF; CDR3 DNA: TGTGCCAGCAGCTCGGGACAGGGGAGAAGCACTGAAGCTTTCTTT
clone size: NA; D gene: NA; J gene: TRBJ1-3; V gene: TRBV28; CDR3 protein: CASSFVGDTIYF; CDR3 DNA: TGTGCCAGCAGTTTTGTGGGAGACACCATATATTTT
clone size: once; D gene: TRBD2; J gene: TRBJ2-7; V gene: TRBV9; CDR3 protein: CASSVGRGDGSYEQYF; CDR3 DNA: TGTGCCAGCAGCGTAGGCCGGGGGGACGGTAGCTACGAGCAGTACTTC
clone size: NA; D gene: NA; J gene: TRBJ2-6; V gene: TRBV28; CDR3 protein: CASRDGSGANVLTF; CDR3 DNA: TGTGCCAGCAGGGATGGATCTGGGGCCAACGTCCTGACTTTC
clone size: NA; D gene: NA; J gene: TRBJ1-5; V gene: TRBV19; CDR3 protein: CASSWEPYSNQPQHF; CDR3 DNA: TGTGCCAGTAGTTGGGAGCCCTATAGCAATCAGCCCCAGCATTTT
clone size: once; D gene: NA; J gene: TRBJ2-1; V gene: TRBV5-1; CDR3 protein: CASSLGPGESDEQFF; CDR3 DNA: TGCGCCAGCAGCTTGGGACCCGGGGAATCCGATGAGCAGTTCTTC
clone size: NA; D gene: TRBD2; J gene: TRBJ2-2; V gene: TRBV10-3; CDR3 protein: CAISRGLAAGTGELFF; CDR3 DNA: TGTGCCATCAGCCGGGGACTAGCTGCTGGCACCGGGGAGCTGTTTTTT
clone size: NA; D gene: NA; J gene: TRBJ2-7; V gene: TRBV5-1; CDR3 protein: CASSLKGGGYEQYF; CDR3 DNA: TGCGCCAGCAGCTTAAAGGGAGGGGGCTACGAGCAGTACTTC
clone size: NA; D gene: TRBD1; J gene: TRBJ2-5; V gene: TRBV5-1; CDR3 protein: CASRLDRGARETQYF; CDR3 DNA: TGCGCCAGCAGACTTGACAGGGGGGCTCGGGAGACCCAGTACTTC
clone size: NA; D gene: TRBD1; J gene: TRBJ1-2; V gene: TRBV7-9; CDR3 protein: CASSSIGQEAYGYTF; CDR3 DNA: TGTGCCAGCAGCTCTATCGGACAGGAAGCCTATGGCTACACCTTC
clone size: NA; D gene: TRBD2; J gene: TRBJ2-1; V gene: TRBV5-4; CDR3 protein: CASSTLASGSKNEQFF; CDR3 DNA: TGTGCCAGCAGCACCTTGGCCAGCGGGAGTAAGAATGAGCAGTTCTTC
clone size: NA; D gene: TRBD2; J gene: TRBJ2-7; V gene: TRBV2; CDR3 protein: CASSEMGLAGEDEQYF; CDR3 DNA: TGTGCCAGCAGTGAAATGGGGCTAGCGGGAGAAGACGAGCAGTACTTC
clone size: once; D gene: TRBD2; J gene: TRBJ2-7; V gene: TRBV5-4; CDR3 protein: CASSSGWSSGYEQYF; CDR3 DNA: TGTGCCAGCAGCTCTGGTTGGTCTAGCGGGTACGAGCAGTACTTC
clone size: NA; D gene: NA; J gene: TRBJ2-3; V gene: TRBV27; CDR3 protein: CASRAWETGPRTQYF; CDR3 DNA: TGTGCCAGCAGGGCTTGGGAAACAGGTCCTCGTACGCAGTATTTT
clone size: NA; D gene: TRBD2; J gene: TRBJ2-1; V gene: TRBV30; CDR3 protein: CAWAEAGGKKGEQFF; CDR3 DNA: TGTGCCTGGGCTGAAGCGGGAGGGAAAAAAGGGGAGCAGTTCTTC
clone size: NA; D gene: TRBD1; J gene: TRBJ1-3; V gene: TRBV28; CDR3 protein: CASSQGGGNTIYF; CDR3 DNA: TGTGCCAGCAGTCAGGGGGGCGGAAACACCATATATTTT
clone size: once; D gene: NA; J gene: TRBJ1-2; V gene: TRBV11-2; CDR3 protein: CASSLDLRETNYGYTF; CDR3 DNA: TGTGCCAGCAGCTTAGATCTTAGGGAAACTAACTATGGCTACACCTTC
clone size: NA; D gene: TRBD2; J gene: TRBJ2-3; V gene: TRBV9; CDR3 protein: CASSVDTSGITDTQYF; CDR3 DNA: TGTGCCAGCAGCGTAGATACCAGCGGGATTACAGATACGCAGTATTTT
clone size: NA; D gene: NA; J gene: TRBJ2-7; V gene: TRBV25-1; CDR3 protein: CASSEFGSEQYF; CDR3 DNA: TGTGCCAGCAGTGAATTTGGTTCCGAGCAGTACTTC
clone size: NA; D gene: NA; J gene: TRBJ1-2; V gene: TRBV6-5; CDR3 protein: CASNTGQALAHGYTF; CDR3 DNA: TGTGCCAGCAACACCGGACAAGCCTTGGCTCATGGCTACACCTTC
clone size: NA; D gene: NA; J gene: TRBJ1-4; V gene: TRBV6-5; CDR3 protein: CASSYDREKLFF; CDR3 DNA: TGTGCCAGCAGTTACGATAGGGAAAAACTGTTTTTT
clone size: NA; D gene: NA; J gene: TRBJ2-2; V gene: TRBV4-1; CDR3 protein: CASSQEHRDLNTGELFF; CDR3 DNA: TGCGCCAGCAGCCAAGAACACCGGGACCTTAACACCGGGGAGCTGTTTTTT
clone size: NA; D gene: NA; J gene: TRBJ2-7; V gene: TRBV5-4; CDR3 protein: CASGRHGSSYEQYF; CDR3 DNA: TGTGCCAGTGGGAGACACGGAAGCTCCTACGAGCAGTACTTC
clone size: NA; D gene: NA; J gene: TRBJ1-5; V gene: TRBV30; CDR3 protein: CAWTDGGAQHF; CDR3 DNA: TGTGCCTGGACAGACGGGGGGGCCCAGCATTTT
clone size: NA; D gene: TRBD1; J gene: TRBJ1-5; V gene: TRBV27; CDR3 protein: CASSPGTGGVQPQHF; CDR3 DNA: TGTGCCAGCAGTCCGGGGACAGGGGGCGTTCAGCCCCAGCATTTT
clone size: once; D gene: TRBD2; J gene: TRBJ2-1; V gene: TRBV5-4; CDR3 protein: CASCSGREGDEQFF; CDR3 DNA: TGTGCCAGCTGTAGCGGGAGGGAGGGAGATGAGCAGTTCTTC